This TCR beta chain was documented in a study of T cell repertoires in cytomegalovirus infection. The overall study: CMV epitopes in the study were HLA-C-restricted (recently identified) and HLA-B-restricted (well studied). Overall study results and limits: Carriers of CMV plus the relevant HLA were identified by cumulative public TCR beta family frequency.

This clonotype was found a few times. The antigen is undetermined. The CDR3 extends over 14 amino acids. Trimming pared 2 bases from V and 4 bases from J, leaving 8 bases between. Using its own MiXCR run on the reads, TCRdb lists one record per CDR3 protein. Among roughly 860,000 distinct CDR3 sequences listed, around a third were seen once. The origin of this receptor is a human donor in good health (CMV status not recorded). Some clones in this sample may be carry-over from other donors' samples. This chain links TRBV12-3 or TRBV12-4 with TRBJ2-2, with a possible D match to TRBD1 (5 bases). The material sequenced was cultured CD8+ T cells from PBMCs, taken from culture after CMV antigen stimulation. The CDR3 reads CASSLSRGTGELFF. For the CDR3, the DNA is TGTGCCAGCAGTTTAAGTAGGGGCACCGGGGAGCTGTTTTTT.